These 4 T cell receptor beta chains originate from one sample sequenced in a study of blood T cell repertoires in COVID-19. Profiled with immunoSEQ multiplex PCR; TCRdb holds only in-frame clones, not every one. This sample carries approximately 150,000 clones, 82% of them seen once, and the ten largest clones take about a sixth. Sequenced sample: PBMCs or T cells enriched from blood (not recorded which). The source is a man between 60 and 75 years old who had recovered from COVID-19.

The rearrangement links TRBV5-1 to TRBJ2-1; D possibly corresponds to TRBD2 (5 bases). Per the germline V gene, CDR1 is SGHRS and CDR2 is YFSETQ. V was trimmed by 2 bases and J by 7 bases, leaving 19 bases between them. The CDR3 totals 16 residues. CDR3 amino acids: CASSFRRAGPRNEQFF. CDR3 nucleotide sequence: TGCGCCAGCAGCTTTCGGCGGGCGGGCCCTAGGAATGAGCAGTTCTTC. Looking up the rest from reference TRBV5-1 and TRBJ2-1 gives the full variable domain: KAGVTQTPRYLIKTRGQQVTLSCSPISGHRSVSWYQQTPGQGLQFLFEYFSETQRNKGNFPGRFSGRQFSNSRSEMNVSTLELGDSALYLCASSFRRAGPRNEQFFGPGTRLTVL.

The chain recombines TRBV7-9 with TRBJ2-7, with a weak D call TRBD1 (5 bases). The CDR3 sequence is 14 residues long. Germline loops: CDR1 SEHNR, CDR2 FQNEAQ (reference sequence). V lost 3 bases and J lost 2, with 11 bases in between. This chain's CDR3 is CASSFSTVTYEQYF. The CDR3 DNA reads TGTGCCAGCAGCTTCTCGACAGTGACCTACGAGCAGTACTTC.

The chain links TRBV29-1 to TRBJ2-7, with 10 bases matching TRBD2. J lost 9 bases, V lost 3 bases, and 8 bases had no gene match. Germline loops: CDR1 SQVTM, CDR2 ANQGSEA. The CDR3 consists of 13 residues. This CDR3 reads CSVDSSGSRRQYF. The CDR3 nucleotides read TGCAGCGTTGATTCTAGCGGGAGTAGACGGCAGTACTTC.

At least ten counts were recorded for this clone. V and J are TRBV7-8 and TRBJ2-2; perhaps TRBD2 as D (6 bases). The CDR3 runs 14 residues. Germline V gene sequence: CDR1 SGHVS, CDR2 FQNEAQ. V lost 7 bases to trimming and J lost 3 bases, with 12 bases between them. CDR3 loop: CASKIGGDTGELFF. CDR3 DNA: TGTGCCAGCAAAATCGGGGGTGACACCGGGGAGCTGTTTTTT.